These T cell receptor beta chains were read from a single sample in a study of post-analysis software for immune sequencing data. One entry per CDR3 protein, called by TCRdb with MiXCR from the PCR reads. The sample shows some 800,000 distinct CDR3 sequences, 46% of them seen only once. Material: blood. Receptor source: a girl between 5 and 17 years old with multiple sclerosis. CDR3s include the opening cysteine and the closing phenylalanine or tryptophan. The D gene is left open where the match is weak. Rows give clone size only sometimes, using once, few, many, or a class for an expanded clone.

v_gene	j_gene	d_gene	abundance	CDR3nt	CDR3aa
TRBV7-2	TRBJ2-1	NA	few	TGTGCCAGCAGCTCGCAGGGAACCTACAATGAGCAGTTCTTC	CASSSQGTYNEQFF
TRBV6-1	TRBJ2-3	NA	NA	TGTGCCAGCAGTGCCTTAGCGAACACAGATACGCAGTATTTT	CASSALANTDTQYF
TRBV5-1	TRBJ2-4	NA	NA	TGCGCCAGCAGCCACCAGGGGACGGAAAAAAACATTCAGTACTTC	CASSHQGTEKNIQYF
TRBV27	TRBJ2-5	NA	many	TGTGCCAGCAGTTGGGATCGGCAAGAGACCCAGTACTTC	CASSWDRQETQYF
TRBV6-4	TRBJ2-4	NA	NA	TGTGCCAGCAGTGATTTGGGCGGCATTCAGTACTTC	CASSDLGGIQYF
TRBV6-5	TRBJ1-4	NA	NA	TGTGCCAGCAGTTACCTGGGGGGGACGGAAAAACTGTTTTTT	CASSYLGGTEKLFF
TRBV10-3	TRBJ2-7	TRBD2	few	TGTGCCATCAGTGACTCGACTAGCGGGAGGTACGAGCAGTACTTC	CAISDSTSGRYEQYF
TRBV20-1	TRBJ2-7	NA	NA	TGCAGTGCTCAAAGCGGAGCGTTTTCCTACGAGCAGTACTTC	CSAQSGAFSYEQYF
TRBV20-1	TRBJ2-1	NA	few	TGCAGTGCTAGAGATCTGGGTAGCGGCTACAATGAGCAGTTCTTC	CSARDLGSGYNEQFF
TRBV25-1	TRBJ2-1	TRBD2	NA	TGTGCCAGCAGTGAATTTGGGACTAGCAGTGAGCAGTTCTTC	CASSEFGTSSEQFF
TRBV28	TRBJ1-5	NA	NA	TGTGCCAGCAGTTCCCTTACAGCCACGTATAGCAATCAGCCCCAGCATTTT	CASSSLTATYSNQPQHF
TRBV12-3/TRBV12-4	TRBJ1-2	NA	NA	TGTGCCAGCAGTTTACGGATGTTCTATGGCTACACCTTC	CASSLRMFYGYTF
TRBV20-1	TRBJ2-1	NA	NA	TGCAGTGCTAGAGCCCCCAACAATGAGCAGTTCTTC	CSARAPNNEQFF
TRBV4-3	TRBJ2-7	TRBD1	NA	TGCGCCAGCAGCCAGGGGACAGGCCTCGGTGGCGAGCAGTACTTC	CASSQGTGLGGEQYF
TRBV20-1	TRBJ1-2	NA	NA	TGCAGTGCTACAGGGGAGAACTATGGCTACACCTTC	CSATGENYGYTF
TRBV28	TRBJ2-5	NA	NA	TGTGCCAGCAGTGGCATATTACGGGGGCCAGTTCCCGAGACCCAGTACTTC	CASSGILRGPVPETQYF
TRBV5-6	TRBJ2-5	NA	NA	TGTGCCAGCAGCTTGGATTTTGGTCCGAGCTTCCAAGAGACCCAGTACTTC	CASSLDFGPSFQETQYF
TRBV19	TRBJ2-3	TRBD2	NA	TGTGCCAGTAGTACCCTAGCGGGAGGAATAACAGATACGCAGTATTTT	CASSTLAGGITDTQYF
TRBV7-2	TRBJ1-1	NA	NA	TGTGCCAGCAGCTTAGAGCCTGTCGGGGGGCCGGACACTGAAGCTTTCTTT	CASSLEPVGGPDTEAFF
TRBV20-1	TRBJ1-5	NA	NA	TGCAGTGCTAGAGGCGGGGAGTTCGCCAATCAGCCCCAGCATTTT	CSARGGEFANQPQHF
TRBV7-9	TRBJ2-1	TRBD2	NA	TGTGCCAGCAGCACCCGACTAGCGCGGGACGGCCTCAATGAGCAGTTCTTC	CASSTRLARDGLNEQFF
TRBV4-1	TRBJ2-1	TRBD2	NA	TGCGCCAGCAGCCAAGATCTGGGGGAGGGCCCTCGGGATGAGCAGTTCTTC	CASSQDLGEGPRDEQFF
TRBV7-2	TRBJ2-1	NA	NA	TGTGCCAGCAGCTTAGCGTGGAATGAGCAGTTCTTC	CASSLAWNEQFF
TRBV4-2	TRBJ2-5	TRBD2	few	TGTGCCAGCAGCCGGCGAGCGGGAGTCGGGGAGCAGTACTTC	CASSRRAGVGEQYF
TRBV27	TRBJ2-5	TRBD2	NA	TGTGCCAGCAGTCCGCTAGCGGGAGCGTTACAAGAGACCCAGTACTTC	CASSPLAGALQETQYF